The 8 T cell receptor beta chains listed next were all sequenced from one sample in a study of blood T cell repertoires in COVID-19. TCRdb's table, derived via immunoSEQ multiplex PCR, lists solely in-frame clones and lacks some. The data contain approximately 230,000 clones, 85% to 95% of them singletons. Sequencing input: PBMCs or T cells enriched from blood (not recorded which). The source is a woman under 30 who had recovered from COVID-19.

This clone has just one count. This chain links TRBV6-2 or TRBV6-3 with TRBJ1-1; 7 nucleotides align to TRBD1. Trimming cost V 5 bases and J 4 bases; bases outside gene matches: 10. Germline V CDR1 and CDR2: MNHEY, SVGEGT. CDR3 length equals 15 residues. The CDR3 DNA sequence: TGTGCCAGCAGTAAAATAAAGGGGGCGAGCACTGAAGCTTTCTTT. Amino acid sequence: CASSKIKGASTEAFF.

The CDR3 nucleotides read TGTGCCAGCAGTACACGGGGACTGACTAGTCGCACCGGGGAGCTGTTTTTT. Encoded protein: CASSTRGLTSRTGELFF. This chain uses TRBV6-2 or TRBV6-3 with TRBJ2-2; possibly TRBD2 for D (6 bases). The CDR3 loop spans 17 amino acids. Germline V gene sequence: CDR1 MNHEY, CDR2 SVGEGT. The V gene lost 5 bases and the J gene lost 4 bases, with 20 bases spanning the gap.

This chain links TRBV14 with TRBJ1-2, with D perhaps TRBD1 (6 bases). CDR1 is SGHDN, CDR2 FVKESK, per germline. This CDR3 contains 19 residues. The V end lost 4 bases, the J end lost 0 bases, and 24 bases lay between the germline ends. CDR3 sequence (DNA): TGTGCCAGCAGCCTGACCTTAAACCCCCGGACAGCTCCTAACTATGGCTACACCTTC. Its protein is CASSLTLNPRTAPNYGYTF.

V and J are TRBV19 and TRBJ1-5; perhaps TRBD1 as D (6 bases). CDR1 is LNHDA, CDR2 SQIVND, per germline (reference sequence). With 4 bases removed from V and 5 bases from J, the gap between germline ends came to 15 bases. There are 15 residues in the CDR3. For the CDR3, the DNA is TGTGCCAGTAGTAAAACCTCTGGGGGCGATCAGCCCCAGCATTTT. Its protein is CASSKTSGGDQPQHF.

The chain has TRBV28 and TRBJ1-4; 11 nucleotides agree with TRBD1. V shed 2 bases, J shed 6 bases, and the junction held 2 bases outside the gene matches. The CDR3 contains 15 residues. Germline loops: CDR1 MDHEN, CDR2 SYDVKM. The CDR3 DNA reads TGTGCCAGCAGTTTACAGGGACAGGGGGATGAAAAACTGTTTTTT. Its protein is CASSLQGQGDEKLFF.

The CDR3 loop reads CASSLGAGPNTEAFF. The CDR3 bases are TGTGCCAGCAGTTTAGGGGCAGGGCCGAACACTGAAGCTTTCTTT. This chain joins TRBV28 and TRBJ1-1; maybe TRBD1 (5 bases). The CDR3 is 15 residues long. V was clipped by 2 bases and J by 1 base, with 11 bases between them. Germline CDR1 is MDHEN and CDR2 is SYDVKM.

The chain has TRBV7-9 and TRBJ2-3; 13 bases match TRBD2. V was pared by 5 bases and J by 0 bases, with 11 bases of the junction left unmatched. This CDR3 has 19 residues. The germline V gene encodes CDR1 SEHNR and CDR2 FQNEAQ (reference sequence). CDR3 DNA sequence: TGTGCCAGCAGCCCTACTAGCGGGGGGGCTTTTCGTAGCACAGATACGCAGTATTTT. Translating it yields CASSPTSGGAFRSTDTQYF. Complete variable domain (other parts from reference TRBV7-9 and TRBJ2-3): DTGVSQNPRHKITKRGQNVTFRCDPISEHNRLYWYRQTLGQGPEFLTYFQNEAQLEKSRLLSDRFSAERPKGSFSTLEIQRTEQGDSAMYLCASSPTSGGAFRSTDTQYFGPGTRLTVL.

The chain has TRBV19 and TRBJ1-2; 7 nucleotides agree with TRBD1. Trimming cost V 4 bases and J 0 bases; bases outside gene matches: 5. The CDR3 consists of 15 residues. Germline CDR1 and CDR2: LNHDA and SQIVND (reference sequence). The CDR3 region has the DNA TGTGCCAGTAGTAGAGCAGGGGGGACTAACTATGGCTACACCTTC. As protein: CASSRAGGTNYGYTF.